Listed below are T cell receptor beta chains from one sample, sequenced in a study of CD8 T cells in Susac syndrome. TCRdb re-called the immunoSEQ multiplex PCR reads through MiXCR, storing one row per CDR3 protein. The sample shows roughly 160,000 distinct CDR3 sequences, more than 95% of them seen only once. Specimen: CD4+ T cells from PBMCs. The source of these receptors is a human donor with Susac syndrome. CDR3s include the opening cysteine and the closing phenylalanine or tryptophan. The D gene is left open where the match is weak. Clone size is shown for a subset of rows, as once, few, many or a class of expanded clone.

>17|TRBD1|TRBJ2-7|NA|TRBV3-1
CASSLGDRGFYSYEQYF
TGTGCCAGCAGCCTCGGTGACAGGGGCTTCTATTCCTACGAGCAGTACTTC
>12|NA|TRBJ1-2|NA|TRBV24-1
CATSDLNGGYTF
TGTGCCACCAGTGATTTGAATGGCGGCTACACCTTC
>18|NA|TRBJ2-3|NA|TRBV7-2
CASRGTPGLQLSTDTQYF
TGTGCCAGCAGGGGGACTCCGGGACTTCAACTAAGCACAGATACGCAGTATTTT
>11|NA|TRBJ2-5|NA|TRBV29-1
CSVDKVETQYF
TGCAGCGTGGATAAGGTGGAGACCCAGTACTTC
>12|NA|TRBJ1-6|NA|TRBV7-9
CASSQDGSPLHF
TGTGCCAGCAGCCAAGACGGTTCACCCCTCCACTTT
>16|NA|TRBJ2-3|NA|TRBV11-2
CASSLGGASHTDTQYF
TGTGCCAGCAGCTTAGGGGGGGCTTCCCACACAGATACGCAGTATTTT
>14|NA|TRBJ1-1|NA|TRBV28
CASSFPDRNTEAFF
TGTGCCAGCAGTTTTCCCGACAGGAACACTGAAGCTTTCTTT
>13|NA|TRBJ2-5|NA|TRBV19
CASSNGLRGTQYF
TGTGCCAGTAGTAACGGCCTAAGAGGGACCCAGTACTTC
>14|TRBD1|TRBJ1-5|few|TRBV7-9
CASSLGTGNQPQHF
TGTGCCAGCAGCTTAGGGACAGGGAATCAGCCCCAGCATTTT
>17|NA|TRBJ2-5|NA|TRBV5-6
CASSRAGPRGVQETQYF
TGTGCCAGCAGTCGGGCCGGTCCACGAGGTGTACAAGAGACCCAGTACTTC
>15|TRBD2|TRBJ2-2|NA|TRBV30
CAWSPTPGLTGELFF
TGTGCCTGGAGCCCCACCCCGGGACTAACCGGGGAGCTGTTTTTT
>13|NA|TRBJ2-1|NA|TRBV10-3
CATQGEALNEQFF
TGTGCCACCCAAGGGGAGGCCCTCAATGAGCAGTTCTTC
>11|NA|TRBJ1-1|once|TRBV29-1
CSTDDGTEAFF
TGCAGCACAGACGATGGAACTGAAGCTTTCTTT
>15|TRBD1|TRBJ2-7|NA|TRBV14
CASSPGQPLTYEQYF
TGTGCCAGCAGCCCGGGACAGCCTCTAACCTACGAGCAGTACTTC
>15|TRBD2|TRBJ2-3|NA|TRBV2
CASTGLAKRTDTQYF
TGTGCCAGCACCGGACTAGCGAAACGCACAGATACGCAGTATTTT
>12|NA|TRBJ1-1|NA|TRBV2
CASTKGDTEAFF
TGTGCCAGCACGAAAGGGGACACTGAAGCTTTCTTT
>14|TRBD1|TRBJ1-2|NA|TRBV28
CASRKQGANYGYTF
TGTGCCAGCAGGAAACAGGGGGCTAATTATGGCTACACCTTC
>12|NA|TRBJ1-1|NA|TRBV29-1
CSVLNRGAEAFF
TGCAGCGTCCTAAATCGGGGGGCTGAAGCTTTCTTT
>15|NA|TRBJ1-5|NA|TRBV20-1
CSAHTGTNGNQPQHF
TGCAGTGCCCATACCGGGACCAACGGCAATCAGCCCCAGCATTTT
>13|NA|TRBJ1-5|NA|TRBV20-1
CSAGGSSNQPQHF
TGCAGTGCTGGAGGATCGAGCAATCAGCCCCAGCATTTT
>15|NA|TRBJ2-3|once|TRBV20-1
CSASRPLASTDTQYF
TGCAGTGCTAGCCGGCCGTTAGCTAGCACAGATACGCAGTATTTT
>15|TRBD2|TRBJ2-1|NA|TRBV12-3/TRBV12-4
CASSLGTSGRRGQFF
TGTGCCAGCAGTTTGGGGACTAGCGGGAGACGTGGGCAGTTCTTC
>11|NA|TRBJ2-3|NA|TRBV21-1
CATAKTDTQYF
TGTGCCACCGCGAAGACAGATACGCAGTATTTT
>12|NA|TRBJ2-2|few|TRBV29-1
CSVRTGTGELFF
TGCAGCGTCCGAACAGGGACCGGGGAGCTGTTTTTT
>15|NA|TRBJ2-1|NA|TRBV28
CASSFEGPPLDEQFF
TGTGCCAGCAGTTTCGAGGGACCGCCGCTCGATGAGCAGTTCTTC
>14|TRBD1|TRBJ1-5|NA|TRBV27
CASSWTGIDQPQHF
TGTGCCAGCAGTTGGACAGGGATCGATCAGCCCCAGCATTTT
>15|NA|TRBJ1-6|NA|TRBV9
CASSVEGGVGSPLHF
TGTGCCAGCAGCGTAGAAGGGGGTGTGGGATCACCCCTCCACTTT